This TCR beta chain was observed in a study of blood T cell repertoires in COVID-19. At the level of the study: Samples taken during acute and convalescent COVID-19 were collected in the United States, Italy and Spain. T cells, B-cell-depleted T cells, or PBMCs provided the cDNA or gDNA that served as material.

The germline gives CDR1 LGHNA, CDR2 YSLEER. Trimming left V 2 bases short and J 7 bases short, with 15 bases between. The CDR3 consists of 16 residues. The assay was immunoSEQ multiplex PCR, and TCRdb's table has in-frame clones only and misses some. The table includes 130,000 to 150,000 clones, 85% to 90% detected once. The sequence came from a woman aged 55-70 years with active COVID-19. Material for sequencing was peripheral blood. This chain connects TRBV4-3 to TRBJ1-6, with a tentative D call TRBD1 (6 bases). Here the CDR3 reads CASSQTWGTGNSPLHF. CDR3 nucleotide sequence: TGCGCCAGCAGCCAAACCTGGGGTACAGGGAATTCACCCCTCCACTTT.